Listed here are 15 T cell receptor beta chains from one sample, sequenced in a study of blood T cells in healthy people across ages. A sample-barcoded 5' primer and a J-beta primer mix were used in a second PCR of roughly 7 to 11 cycles. TCRdb re-derived calls from the 5' RACE reads in MiXCR, one entry per CDR3 protein. The table lists hundreds of thousands of distinct CDR3 sequences, 45% to 65% of them singletons, with roughly 34% in the top ten. The source material was blood. Every receptor here comes from a man in his 60s in good health.

This clonotype has just a few counts. The chain carries TRBV28 and TRBJ2-6; D is perhaps TRBD2 (5 bases). The V gene's germline CDR1 is MDHEN and CDR2 SYDVKM. The CDR3 consists of 15 residues. Trimming left V 4 bases short and J 4 bases short, with 11 bases between. CDR3 sequence: CASSSADSGANVLTF. The CDR3 bases are TGTGCCAGCAGTTCGGCGGACTCCGGGGCCAACGTCCTGACTTTC.

The chain recombines TRBV13 with TRBJ2-5; D possibly matches TRBD1 or TRBD2 (5 bases each). Trimming took off 1 base at V and 12 bases at J, with 9 bases between the two ends. Germline assignment: CDR1 PRHDT and CDR2 FYEKMQ (reference sequence). This CDR3 contains 11 residues. The CDR3 DNA reads as TGTGCCAGCAGCTTAGTCGGGACGGAGTACTTC. Its translation: CASSLVGTEYF.

The chain joins TRBV9 to TRBJ2-2; D not resolved. Germline V gene data show CDR1 as SGDLS and CDR2 as YYNGEE. CDR3 length equals 15 residues. The ends were cut back, 2 bases at V and 0 bases at J, with 8 bases in the middle. The CDR3 DNA is TGTGCCAGCAGCGTTGGACCGCCGAACACCGGGGAGCTGTTTTTT. It translates to CASSVGPPNTGELFF.

The V gene is TRBV20-1, the J gene TRBJ2-3; 12 bases map to TRBD2. Germline loops: CDR1 DFQATT, CDR2 SNEGSKA (reference sequence). V shed 5 bases and J 6 bases; nucleotides not matched to a gene: 6. This CDR3 comprises 14 residues. CDR3 loop: CSAVLAGGRDTQYF. For the CDR3, the DNA is TGCAGTGCTGTACTAGCGGGGGGTCGCGATACGCAGTATTTT.

The chain has TRBV5-1 and TRBJ1-6; 8 bases fit TRBD1. Germline loops: CDR1 SGHRS, CDR2 YFSETQ. V dropped 4 bases and J dropped 8; count of bases not matched to a gene: 8. CDR3 length: 15 residues. CDR3 coding DNA: TGCGCCAGCAGCGTAGAACAGGGGGGGCATTCACCCCTCCACTTT. This gives the protein CASSVEQGGHSPLHF.

CDR3 in amino acids: CASTAGDRGLHEQYF. In DNA, the CDR3 is TGTGCCAGCACCGCCGGGGACAGGGGGCTCCACGAGCAGTACTTC. The rearrangement uses TRBV6-4 and TRBJ2-5; 12 bases are shared with TRBD1. The DNA end favors TRBJ2-7, so the J call may be wrong. The CDR3 is 15 residues long. CDR1 MRHNA and CDR2 SNTAGT come from the germline V gene.

V gene TRBV4-1 combines with J gene TRBJ2-5; 7 bases are shared with TRBD1. Germline V gives CDR1 MGHRA, CDR2 YSYEKL. The junction had 8 bases not matched to a gene; V was cut back by 3 bases and J by 4 bases. The CDR3 spans 15 residues. CDR3 DNA: TGCGCCAGCAGCCAGCAGACAGGGTCGGGAGAGACCCAGTACTTC. Its translation is CASSQQTGSGETQYF.

The chain carries TRBV6-6 and TRBJ1-1; no firm D call. Germline lookup yields CDR1 MNHNY and CDR2 SVGAGI (reference sequence). V lost 5 bases and J lost 2, with 12 bases in between. This CDR3 comprises 14 residues. CDR3 sequence: CASSHGRPNTEAFF. The CDR3, as DNA: TGTGCCAGCAGTCATGGGCGGCCCAACACTGAAGCTTTCTTT.

The chain has TRBV6-1 and TRBJ2-3; TRBD1 or TRBD2 may be the D gene (5 bases each). V was shortened by 8 bases and J by 4 bases, with 16 bases between the two germline ends. This CDR3 has 14 amino acids. Germline-derived CDR1 and CDR2 are MNHNS and SASEGT. The CDR3 loop is CASAGGGGADTQYF. CDR3 in DNA: TGTGCCAGCGCCGGTGGGGGTGGCGCAGATACGCAGTATTTT.

This clonotype was detected many times. J is TRBJ1-1 and V is TRBV7-6; 8 bases map to TRBD1. V dropped 2 bases and J dropped 11; count of bases not matched to a gene: 7. Germline-derived CDR1 and CDR2 are SGHVS and FNYEAQ. The CDR3 sequence is 13 residues long. CDR3: CASSLNDRGHAFF. As DNA, the CDR3 is TGTGCCAGCAGCTTAAATGACAGGGGCCACGCTTTCTTT. Full variable domain (rest looked up from reference TRBV7-6 and TRBJ1-1): GAGVSQSPRYKVTKRGQDVALRCDPISGHVSLYWYRQALGQGPEFLTYFNYEAQQDKSGLPNDRFSAERPEGSISTLTIQRTEQRDSAMYRCASSLNDRGHAFFGQGTRLTVV.

The gene calls are TRBV29-1 and TRBJ2-7, with TRBD2 matching over 10 bases. The CDR3 loop spans 14 amino acids. The germline V gene encodes CDR1 SQVTM and CDR2 ANQGSEA. Trimming took 2 bases from V and 5 from J; bases not matched to a gene: 6. CDR3 region: CSVESASGRDEQYF. The CDR3 DNA reads as TGCAGCGTTGAATCGGCTAGCGGGAGAGACGAGCAGTACTTC.

The rearrangement joins TRBV15 to TRBJ2-1; D not certain. The CDR3 length is 14 residues. CDR1 and CDR2 (germline): LNHNV, YYDKDF (reference sequence). V lost 5 bases and J 7 bases, leaving 15 bases between the germline ends. The CDR3 DNA reads TGTGCCACCAGCGCCCGAACTGCTGGAAATGAGCAGTTCTTC. Translating gives CATSARTAGNEQFF.

This clonotype came up once. One junction end does not reproduce the germline sequence, and a read error may be involved. V usage is TRBV20-1 and J usage is TRBJ2-1; 9 bases agree with TRBD2. CDR1 and CDR2 (germline): DFQATT, SNEGSKA (reference sequence). This CDR3 has 17 residues. The CDR3 region has the DNA TGCAGTGCTAGAGCCCCAGGAGCGGGGGGACAATACAATGAGCAATTCTTC. This translates into CSARAPGAGGQYNEQFF.

To note about this clonotype: At one end, the junction sequence differs from germline, possibly due to a read error. The chain combines TRBV6-2 or TRBV6-3 with TRBJ2-7, with D uncertain. The CDR3 consists of 15 residues. CDR1 MNHEY and CDR2 SVGEGT come from the germline V gene. The CDR3 nucleotides read TGTGCCAACAGTTATAGGCGGAGTGGGGCCTACGAGCAGTACTTC. As protein: CANSYRRSGAYEQYF.

The chain uses TRBV7-2 and TRBJ1-2, with a tentative D call TRBD1 (6 bases). V lost 2 bases and J 4 bases, leaving 8 bases between the germline ends. Per the germline V gene, CDR1 is SGHTA and CDR2 is FQGNSA. This CDR3 comprises 13 residues. The DNA of the CDR3 is TGTGCCAGCAGCTTAAGGACAGCCTATGGCTACACCTTC. Translating it yields CASSLRTAYGYTF.